These T cell receptor beta chains were read from a single sample in a study of blood T cell repertoires in COVID-19. Method: immunoSEQ multiplex PCR; TCRdb's copy keeps in-frame clones and lacks some. The table shows 150,000 to 200,000 clones, with around 89% occurring only once. Sequenced: peripheral blood. These receptor sequences come from a human donor in a cohort sampled during active COVID-19. The CDR3 runs from the conserved cysteine through the conserved F or W. Each record gives: V gene, J gene, clone size, D gene, CDR3 DNA, CDR3 protein. D genes are given only for firm matches. Some rows have no size entry. The others give once, few or many, or a class for an expanded clone.

>TRBV3-1/TRBV3-2|TRBJ2-5|.|TRBD2
TGTGCCAGCAGCCGTAGCGGGGGAGGTCGAGGGACCCAGTACTTC
CASSRSGGGRGTQYF
>TRBV7-6|TRBJ2-7|.|.
TGTGCCAGCAGCTTAGCACCGGCAGGAAGGTACGAGCAGTACTTC
CASSLAPAGRYEQYF
>TRBV28|TRBJ1-4|.|.
TGTGCCAGCAGGGTAGGGGGTGCTGAAAAACTGTTTTTT
CASRVGGAEKLFF
>TRBV12-5|TRBJ2-5|.|.
TGTGCTAGTGGTTTGGTACAAGGGGGTTGGCAGGAGACCCAGTACTTC
CASGLVQGGWQETQYF
>TRBV7-2|TRBJ2-1|.|TRBD2
TGTGCCAGCAGCTTGCGGACTAGCGCCCCCAATGAGCAGTTCTTC
CASSLRTSAPNEQFF
>TRBV6-2/TRBV6-3|TRBJ2-7|.|TRBD2
TGTGCCAGCAGTTACCGCAGCGGGGGGGCCTACGAGCAGTACTTC
CASSYRSGGAYEQYF
>TRBV19|TRBJ2-3|.|.
TGTGCCAGTAGTCTGGCTAGCACAGATACGCAGTATTTT
CASSLASTDTQYF
>TRBV15|TRBJ2-2|.|.
TGTGCCACCAGCAGAGGACAGGTCGGCGGGGAGCTGTTTTTT
CATSRGQVGGELFF
>TRBV18|TRBJ2-7|few|.
TGTGCCAGCTCACCCGCGGTGAACGGAGAGCAGTACTTC
CASSPAVNGEQYF
>TRBV19|TRBJ2-7|.|TRBD1
TGTGCCAGTAGTACAAGTGGGACAGCCTATGATTACGAGCAGTACTTC
CASSTSGTAYDYEQYF
>TRBV7-8|TRBJ1-2|.|TRBD1
TGTGCCAGCAGCTCAAGGACAGGGTCCGTCTATGGCTACACCTTC
CASSSRTGSVYGYTF